This T cell receptor (beta chain) was captured in a study of T cell repertoires in cytomegalovirus infection. Germline CDR1 reads MNHEY; CDR2 reads SMNVEV (reference sequence). The CDR3 has 15 residues. V lost 6 bases, J lost 8 bases, and 15 bases stayed unmatched. Study-level findings and limits: In two of eight donors, the top clonotype was HLA-C-restricted CMV-specific.

TCRdb reprocessed the reads via MiXCR and lists one record per CDR3 protein. This table holds hundreds of thousands of distinct CDR3 sequences, roughly 33% found once. This clonotype turned up a few times. Its antigen is not known. The clonotype comes from a human donor in good health (CMV status not recorded). Some clones in this sample may be carry-over from other donors' samples. The specimen was cultured CD8+ T cells from PBMCs, collected from culture after CMV antigen stimulation. The chain combines TRBV27 with TRBJ1-2; TRBD1 agrees at 7 bases. The CDR3 reads CASSQGQALPGGYTF. In nucleotides, the CDR3 is TGTGCCAGCAGCCAAGGACAGGCCCTCCCGGGGGGCTACACCTTC.